This record covers a single T cell receptor (beta chain). This entry comes from a study of monozygotic twins with inflammatory bowel disease. The CDR3 is 12 residues long. The V gene's germline CDR1 is SEHNR and CDR2 FQNEAQ (reference sequence). Each sample had eight separate cDNA synthesis reactions. UMIs were attached via template switching, each with a 6-nucleotide sample barcode. TCRdb reworked the 5' RACE reads into one entry per CDR3 protein, no DNA. The sample's table shows about 350,000 distinct CDR3 sequences. Material: blood. This receptor was identified in a human donor with ulcerative colitis or Crohn's disease, or a healthy co-twin of an affected twin (not recorded which). The chain is built from TRBV7-9 and TRBJ2-5; TCRdb gives TRBD1 as the D gene, but with no DNA this cannot be confirmed. This CDR3 is CASSPVPETQYF.